Included here is one T cell receptor (beta chain) sequence, with context. Its antigen is not known. The data were taken from a study of cytomegalovirus exposure and HLA in healthy donors. CDR1 and CDR2 (germline): MDHEN, SYDVKM. The CDR3 is 18 residues long. V was cut by 4 bases and J by 0 bases, with 19 bases left in between. Study-wide findings and caveats: Later on, an analysis showed TCR association rates differing by HLA locus, with DRB1 the most and HLA-C the fewest. Roughly uniform sequencing depth across donors was assumed, possibly incorrectly. Accurate predictions that matched the HLA-A and HLA-B alleles of most subjects were reportedly made from TCR beta sequences.

60 Vbeta and 13 Jbeta primers were used in PCR. Generated by immunoSEQ multiplex PCR, the TCRdb table keeps only in-frame clones and is missing some. The data show 170,000 or so clones, with about four fifths seen just once and 1% held by the top ten. The chain recombines TRBV28 with TRBJ1-5; TRBD1 is a possible D gene (6 bases). Material for sequencing was PBMCs. This receptor was identified in a woman aged 45 to 65 in good health and CMV-seropositive. CDR3 sequence reads: CASSSPVYRDNSNQPQHF. DNA of the CDR3: TGTGCCAGCAGTTCCCCCGTTTATCGGGACAATAGCAATCAGCCCCAGCATTTT.